One and the same sample provided the 8 T cell receptor beta chains below, sequenced in a study of cytomegalovirus exposure and HLA in healthy donors. Amplification used 60 Vbeta primers and 13 Jbeta primers. Here immunoSEQ multiplex PCR was the method, and the copy in TCRdb shows in-frame clones only, minus some. In the table there are around 110,000 clones, over 8% of which are singletons. The sample consisted of PBMCs. These TCRs come from a man aged 25 to 40 in good health and CMV-seronegative.

This chain uses TRBV27 with TRBJ2-5; tentative D call: TRBD1 (5 bases). The CDR3 is 13 residues long. Between the trimmed V and J ends, which lost 2 bases and 4 bases, there was a span of 8 bases. Germline V lookup: CDR1 MNHEY, CDR2 SMNVEV (reference sequence). As DNA, the CDR3 is TGTGCCAGCAGTTTAAGAAGGGGAGAGACCCAGTACTTC. Its translation is CASSLRRGETQYF.

The chain couples TRBV27 to TRBJ1-1; D is ambiguous. Trimming took 8 bases from V and 0 from J, leaving 10 bases between them. The CDR3 totals 13 residues. CDR1 is MNHEY, CDR2 SMNVEV, per germline (reference sequence). The CDR3 region has the DNA TGTGCCAGCGGCCCAGATTTGAACACTGAAGCTTTCTTT. Amino acids: CASGPDLNTEAFF.

This clone was picked up a small number of times. The chain employs TRBV7-2 and TRBJ1-1; D not resolved. CDR3 size: 14 residues. V gave up 3 bases and J gave up 1 base, with 9 bases separating them. CDR1 is SGHTA and CDR2 is FQGNSA in the germline V gene. The CDR3 nucleotides read TGTGCCAGCAGCTTGAGGGATAGGAACACTGAAGCTTTCTTT. Its protein product is CASSLRDRNTEAFF.

The rearrangement links TRBV20-1 to TRBJ1-1; the D gene is possibly TRBD1 (5 bases). Trimming pared 5 bases from V and 5 bases from J, leaving 9 bases between. CDR1 is DFQATT, CDR2 SNEGSKA, per germline (reference sequence). The CDR3 spans 11 residues. The CDR3 bases are TGCAGTGCTTACGGGGGGACTGAAGCTTTCTTT. Its translation: CSAYGGTEAFF.

The V and J genes are TRBV5-5 and TRBJ1-4; D unclear. Germline CDR1 SGHKS, CDR2 YYEKEE (reference sequence). V was trimmed by 3 bases and J by 10 bases, leaving 28 bases between them. The CDR3 spans 18 residues. As DNA, the CDR3 is TGTGCCAGCAGCTCCAGCTACCGGGGTTCGGCTGAAGGACGAAAACTGTTTTTT. Amino acid sequence: CASSSSYRGSAEGRKLFF.

This clone was seen more than once but under ten times. J is TRBJ2-3 and V is TRBV6-5; TRBD2 matches at 8 bases. Germline loops: CDR1 MNHEY, CDR2 SVGAGI. Losses at the gene ends were 4 bases for V and 0 bases for J; bases not matched to a gene: 3. The CDR3 sequence is 15 residues long. The CDR3 sequence is CASSFGLASTDTQYF. As DNA, the CDR3 is TGTGCCAGCAGTTTCGGACTAGCTAGCACAGATACGCAGTATTTT.

V and J are TRBV5-1 and TRBJ1-4, with 8 bases matching TRBD1. In germline, CDR1 is SGHRS, CDR2 YFSETQ. The CDR3 spans 15 residues. J gave up 6 bases and V 4 bases, and 8 bases lay outside the gene matches. The CDR3 bases are TGCGCCAGCAGCCGGGGACAGGTGGGGGATGAAAAACTGTTTTTT. As protein: CASSRGQVGDEKLFF.

The chain carries TRBV18 and TRBJ2-5; TRBD1 matches at 8 bases. The CDR3 contains 14 residues. CDR1 KGHSH and CDR2 LQKENI come from the germline V gene. V shed 3 bases and J 5 bases; nucleotides not matched to a gene: 5. In DNA, the CDR3 is TGTGCCAGCTCACCCGGACAGGGCTGGGAGACCCAGTACTTC. It is translated as CASSPGQGWETQYF. Combining the CDR3 with reference TRBV18 and TRBJ2-5 gives the whole variable domain NAGVMQNPRHLVRRRGQEARLRCSPMKGHSHVYWYRQLPEEGLKFMVYLQKENIIDESGMPKERFSAEFPKEGPSILRIQQVVRGDSAAYFCASSPGQGWETQYFGPGTRLLVL.